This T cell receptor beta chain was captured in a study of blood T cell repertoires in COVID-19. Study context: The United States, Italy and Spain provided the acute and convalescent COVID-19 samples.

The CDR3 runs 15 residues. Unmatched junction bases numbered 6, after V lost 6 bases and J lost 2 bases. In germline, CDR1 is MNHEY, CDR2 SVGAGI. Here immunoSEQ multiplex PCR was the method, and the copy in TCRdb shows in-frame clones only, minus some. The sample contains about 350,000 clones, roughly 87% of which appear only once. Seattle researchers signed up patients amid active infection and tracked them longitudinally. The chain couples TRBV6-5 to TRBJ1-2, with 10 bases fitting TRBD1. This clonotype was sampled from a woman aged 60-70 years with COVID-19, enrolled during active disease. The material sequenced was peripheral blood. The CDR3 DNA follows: TGTGCCAGCAGACCCCGACAGGGGGCGAACTATGGCTACACCTTC. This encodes CASRPRQGANYGYTF.